The present entry profiles one T cell receptor (beta chain) with its context. PCR used 60 Vbeta primers and 13 Jbeta primers. Profiled with immunoSEQ multiplex PCR; TCRdb holds only in-frame clones, not every one. The table lists hundreds of thousands of clones, approximately 82% of them singletons, with roughly 0.58% in the top ten. CDR1 and CDR2 (germline): MGHDK, SYGVNS. The CDR3 runs to 14 residues. V was shortened by 3 bases and J by 2 bases, with 10 bases between the two germline ends. This sample is drawn from a study of cytomegalovirus exposure and HLA in healthy donors. The receptor's source is a woman aged 40 to 55 in good health and CMV-seronegative. This sequence joins TRBV25-1 and TRBJ1-2; TRBD1 is a possible D gene (5 bases). Material: PBMCs. CDR3 sequence reads: CASSDFRGNYGYTF. CDR3 in DNA: TGTGCCAGCAGTGACTTCCGGGGGAACTATGGCTACACCTTC.